This entry lists 9 T cell receptor beta chains sequenced from one sample in a study of blood T cell repertoires in COVID-19. The table came from immunoSEQ multiplex PCR; TCRdb's copy has only in-frame clones and leaves some out. This table has 350,000 to 400,000 clones, 80% to 90% appearing once. The material sequenced was PBMCs or T cells enriched from blood (not recorded which). The receptors were sampled from a man younger than 30 who had recovered from COVID-19.

The CDR3 protein is CASSYSTGFPIYF. CDR3 in DNA: TGTGCCAGCAGTTACTCTACCGGGTTCCCCATATATTTT. The chain has TRBV6-5 and TRBJ1-3; the D is unclear. The V gene's germline CDR1 is MNHEY and CDR2 SVGAGI. The CDR3 runs 13 residues. Trimming shortened V by 0 bases and J by 11 bases, and 11 bases separated the two germline ends.

The chain joins TRBV11-2 to TRBJ2-1; 9 bases line up with TRBD1. The CDR3 is made up of 16 amino acids. The germline V gene has CDR1 SGHAT and CDR2 FQNNGV. J gave up 6 bases and V 1 base, and 7 bases lay outside the gene matches. This CDR3 reads CASSLAPGTGFNEQFF. The CDR3 DNA is TGTGCCAGCAGCTTAGCCCCCGGGACAGGGTTCAATGAGCAGTTCTTC.

The V gene is TRBV5-1, the J gene TRBJ1-4; D possibly corresponds to TRBD1 (6 bases). V gave up 4 bases and J gave up 8 bases, with 12 bases separating them. This CDR3 contains 13 residues. Germline V gene lookup returns CDR1 SGHRS and CDR2 YFSETQ. The CDR3 region is CASSRSGEEKLFF. CDR3 DNA: TGCGCCAGCAGCCGCTCAGGGGAAGAAAAACTGTTTTTT. Full variable domain (outside the CDR3, taken from reference TRBV5-1 and TRBJ1-4): KAGVTQTPRYLIKTRGQQVTLSCSPISGHRSVSWYQQTPGQGLQFLFEYFSETQRNKGNFPGRFSGRQFSNSRSEMNVSTLELGDSALYLCASSRSGEEKLFFGSGTQLSVL.

The V call is TRBV3-1 (or the pseudogene TRBV3-2), the J call TRBJ2-7; 7 positions match TRBD1. The CDR3 extends over 15 amino acids. In germline, CDR1 is LGHDT, CDR2 YNNKEL (reference sequence). Unmatched junction bases numbered 8, after V lost 5 bases and J lost 1 base. As DNA, the CDR3 is TGTGCCAGCAGCAGTACTACAGGGGCTTCCTACGAGCAGTACTTC. This sequence encodes CASSSTTGASYEQYF.

The V and J genes are TRBV20-1 and TRBJ1-4, with D perhaps matching TRBD1 (5 bases). Germline V gene data show CDR1 as DFQATT and CDR2 as SNEGSKA (reference sequence). Trimming pared 4 bases from V and 7 bases from J, leaving 7 bases between. This CDR3 is 11 amino acids long. In nucleotides, the CDR3 is TGCAGTGCTAACCAGGGTGAAAAACTGTTTTTT. Its translation is CSANQGEKLFF.

V gene TRBV7-6 combines with J gene TRBJ1-5; 9 bases agree with TRBD1. J lost 6 bases, V lost 5 bases, and 11 bases had no gene match. Germline V gene sequence: CDR1 SGHVS, CDR2 FNYEAQ. The CDR3 runs 16 residues. The CDR3 nucleotides read TGTGCCAGCAGCGTGGGACAGGGCATGGGGAGTCAGCCCCAGCATTTT. As protein: CASSVGQGMGSQPQHF.

V is TRBV19 and J is TRBJ1-2; 7 bases map to TRBD1. This CDR3 has 16 amino acids. Germline CDR1 LNHDA, CDR2 SQIVND (reference sequence). V trimming: 5 bases; J trimming: 1 base; junction bases outside the gene matches: 10. The CDR3 spells CASSASPGQSNYGYTF. DNA of the CDR3: TGTGCCAGTAGTGCCTCGCCGGGACAGAGTAACTATGGCTACACCTTC.

V usage is TRBV13 and J usage is TRBJ2-1; 12 bases match TRBD2. This CDR3 region has 15 residues. V was clipped by 6 bases and J by 7 bases; unmatched bases: 7. CDR1 and CDR2 (germline): PRHDT, FYEKMQ (reference sequence). This CDR3 is CASSLLAGGINEQFF. The CDR3 coding sequence is TGTGCCAGCAGTCTCCTAGCGGGGGGGATAAATGAGCAGTTCTTC.

The chain combines TRBV4-2 with TRBJ2-1, with 7 positions matching TRBD1. Germline CDR1 reads LGHNA; CDR2 reads YNFKEQ. This CDR3 comprises 18 residues. Unmatched junction bases numbered 9, after V lost 1 base and J lost 0 bases. The CDR3 spells CASSQVATGFVSYNEQFF. The CDR3 DNA follows: TGTGCCAGCAGCCAAGTCGCGACAGGGTTCGTCTCCTACAATGAGCAGTTCTTC.